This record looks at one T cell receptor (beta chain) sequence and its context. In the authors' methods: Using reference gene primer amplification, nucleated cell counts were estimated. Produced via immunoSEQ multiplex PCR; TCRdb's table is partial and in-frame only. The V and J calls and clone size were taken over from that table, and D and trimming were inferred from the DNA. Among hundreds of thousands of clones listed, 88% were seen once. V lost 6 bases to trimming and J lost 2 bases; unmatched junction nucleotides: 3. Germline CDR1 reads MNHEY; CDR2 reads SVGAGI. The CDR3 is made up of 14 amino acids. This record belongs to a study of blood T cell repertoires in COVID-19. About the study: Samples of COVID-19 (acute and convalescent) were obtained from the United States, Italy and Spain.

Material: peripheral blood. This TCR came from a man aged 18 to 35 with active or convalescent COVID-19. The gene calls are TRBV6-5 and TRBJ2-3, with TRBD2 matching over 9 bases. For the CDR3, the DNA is TGTGCCAGCAGGCGGGGGGGCGTCACAGATACGCAGTATTTT. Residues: CASRRGGVTDTQYF.